This is a list of T cell receptor beta chains from one sample in a study of blood T cell repertoires in COVID-19. Produced via immunoSEQ multiplex PCR; TCRdb's table is partial and in-frame only. The sample yields about 180,000 clones, over 75% seen once. Sequenced input: peripheral blood. The receptors were sampled from a man aged 70-80 years with active or convalescent COVID-19. The CDR3 runs from the conserved cysteine through the conserved F or W. A clone size is listed for some rows: how often the clone was seen (once, few, many), or a class if it is expanded.

- | TRBJ2-7 | TRBV2 | CASSQGLSSSYEQYF
- | TRBJ2-1 | TRBV3-1/TRBV3-2 | CASSPLDGSSYNEQFF
few | TRBJ2-1 | TRBV5-1 | CASSLAGGVSYNEQFF
once | TRBJ2-1 | TRBV29-1 | CSVSGTSGYNEQFF
- | TRBJ1-3 | TRBV6-1 | CASSEAYSGNTIYF
- | TRBJ2-5 | TRBV30 | CAWSSAAGETQYF
- | TRBJ2-7 | TRBV15 | CATSRDMDSGNSYEQYF
- | TRBJ2-7 | TRBV29-1 | CSVARGGDSPGEQYF
- | TRBJ1-1 | TRBV29-1 | CSVVVQGGTEAFF
- | TRBJ2-1 | TRBV9 | CASSVATGNNEQFF
- | TRBJ2-7 | TRBV5-1 | CASSLAGQGLMSEQYF
- | TRBJ1-2 | TRBV11-3 | CASSLGKPGHGYTF
- | TRBJ2-2 | TRBV19 | CASVPLAGNTGELFF
- | TRBJ2-3 | TRBV4-1 | CASSQGLAGRRDTQYF
- | TRBJ1-2 | TRBV6-5 | CASREPSIGYTF
- | TRBJ1-2 | TRBV18 | CASSVDAGDAGYTF
- | TRBJ2-1 | TRBV4-1 | CASSQPKDRDSGNTEQFF
- | TRBJ2-1 | TRBV7-9 | CASTTGTSGDNEQFF
- | TRBJ2-1 | TRBV27 | CASSPSRGSSYNEQFF
- | TRBJ2-1 | TRBV4-1 | CASSPISRERENEQFF
- | TRBJ1-1 | TRBV19 | CASRERNTEAFF
once | TRBJ2-1 | TRBV27 | CASIGFRGVSSWEQFF
- | TRBJ1-2 | TRBV3-1/TRBV3-2 | CASSHYRGTYGYTF
- | TRBJ1-1 | TRBV6-2/TRBV6-3 | CASSYVPQGFANTEAFF